Each of the 9 T cell receptor beta chains below was sequenced from the same sample in a study of spatial heterogeneity in lung cancer (dated by TCRdb to about 2019). The receptor library was made with 5' RACE. Sequencing was carried out with a NextSeq 500. In TCRdb, the public reads were trimmed at Q25 with fastp and aligned with MiXCR, with productive beta chains retained. Rows are unified per CDR3 protein, each entry keeping the most common DNA and genes. The sample table shows more than 50,000 distinct CDR3 sequences, and less than 8.5% are seen once. The ten largest clonotypes hold approximately 2.9% of the sample. The sample's time point label, decoded: sample taken at primary tumor resection. TCR sequencing used whole RNA extracted from tumor and nontumor lung tissue, or from cryopreserved PBMC samples, without cell sorting. Material: PBMCs, obtained at surgery. These TCRs come from a female donor with early-stage non-small cell lung cancer.

This clonotype was found many times. The chain recombines TRBV5-4 with TRBJ2-1; D gene ambiguous. The CDR3 is 15 amino acids. V lost 4 bases, J lost 0 bases, and 11 bases lay in between. Germline values: CDR1 SGHNT, CDR2 YYREEE (reference sequence). The DNA for the CDR3 is TGTGCCAGCAGCCCGGACGGAATCTCCTACAATGAGCAGTTCTTC. Translating gives CASSPDGISYNEQFF.

This clonotype was recorded at least ten times. The V gene is TRBV11-1, the J gene TRBJ1-1; TRBD1 agrees at 7 bases. Germline trimming cut 5 bases from V and 4 bases from J; bases unmatched to any gene: 4. The germline gives CDR1 SGHAT, CDR2 FQDESV (reference sequence). The CDR3 contains 13 residues. CDR3 residues: CASSPDRVTEAFF. CDR3 nucleotide sequence: TGTGCCAGCAGCCCAGACAGGGTCACTGAAGCTTTCTTT.

About this clonotype: A much larger clone lies a single base off, so this may be a read error. The chain carries TRBV30 and TRBJ1-6; D gene unclear. Per the germline V gene, CDR1 is GTSNPN and CDR2 is SVGIG (reference sequence). The CDR3 spans 17 residues. CDR3 sequence: CVWSTPRSRSYNSPLHF. CDR3 in DNA: TGTGTCTGGAGTACCCCTCGTTCGCGGTCCTATAATTCACCCCTCCACTTT.

The chain employs TRBV11-2 and TRBJ2-2; a possible D gene is TRBD1 (6 bases). This CDR3 is built from 15 residues. The germline gives CDR1 SGHAT, CDR2 FQNNGV. Trimming stripped 5 bases from V and 7 bases from J, with 17 bases between. The CDR3 DNA reads as TGTGCCAGCAGCCTCCTACTGACAGGCCTCGGGGAGCTGTTTTTT. Its translation is CASSLLLTGLGELFF.

This clonotype showed up many times. This rearrangement joins TRBV7-2 to TRBJ2-2; maybe TRBD1 (6 bases). There are 14 residues in the CDR3. Germline CDR1 is SGHTA and CDR2 is FQGNSA. The V end lost 6 bases, the J end lost 4 bases, and 12 bases lay between the germline ends. The CDR3 DNA follows: TGTGCCAGCAGATGGACAGTTACCACCGGGGAGCTGTTTTTT. Protein: CASRWTVTTGELFF. Based on the CDR3 plus reference TRBV7-2 and TRBJ2-2, the full variable domain is GAGVSQSPSNKVTEKGKDVELRCDPISGHTALYWYRQSLGQGLEFLIYFQGNSAPDKSGLPSDRFSAERTGGSVSTLTIQRTQQEDSAVYLCASRWTVTTGELFFGEGSRLTVL.

The chain links TRBV20-1 to TRBJ1-4; D call uncertain. This CDR3 is built from 11 residues. CDR1 is DFQATT and CDR2 is SNEGSKA in the germline V gene (reference sequence). The CDR3 reads CSRRFGPKLFF. The CDR3 DNA is TGCAGCCGCCGGTTCGGACCTAAACTGTTTTTT.

This chain connects TRBV7-2 to TRBJ2-5, with TRBD1 matching 7 bases. The CDR3 runs 11 residues. Germline CDR1 is SGHTA and CDR2 is FQGNSA. Germline trimming cut 7 bases from V and 11 bases from J; bases unmatched to any gene: 7. The CDR3 DNA follows: TGTGCCAGCACCCCGAGGGGACAGCAGTACTTC. This encodes CASTPRGQQYF.

This clonotype came up once. A read error is possible here, since a much larger clone lies one base away. The chain joins TRBV12-3 or TRBV12-4 to TRBJ2-3; 13 nucleotides agree with TRBD2. This CDR3 has 15 residues. The J segment lost 3 bases and the V segment lost 5 bases, leaving 2 bases of the junction unmatched. CDR3 nucleotides: TGTGCCAGCAGTCGGACTAGCGGGGGAACAGATACGCAGTATTTT. Translated, it gives CASSRTSGGTDTQYF.

This clonotype was seen a handful of times. The chain recombines TRBV6-5 with TRBJ2-3, with TRBD2 identical over 8 bases. V trimming: 5 bases; J trimming: 3 bases; junction bases outside the gene matches: 7. CDR1 is MNHEY, CDR2 SVGAGI, per germline. CDR3 length: 15 amino acids. The CDR3, as DNA: TGTGCCAGCAGTCCCTACGGCGGGGGGACAGATACGCAGTATTTT. The encoded protein is CASSPYGGGTDTQYF.